These 8 T cell receptor beta chains were all obtained from the same sample, sequenced in a study of blood T cell repertoires in COVID-19. TCRdb keeps only in-frame clones here, not all; method: immunoSEQ multiplex PCR. The sample lists some 76,000 clones; more than 75% were seen once. Sequencing used peripheral blood. These receptors were collected from a human donor in a cohort sampled during active COVID-19.

This clone appeared a few times. The V gene is TRBV7-9, the J gene TRBJ1-1; no firm D call. There are 16 residues in the CDR3. Trimming took 5 bases from V and 0 from J, leaving 16 bases between them. Per the germline V gene, CDR1 is SEHNR and CDR2 is FQNEAQ (reference sequence). The CDR3: CASSRRWGGLNTEAFF. The CDR3 coding sequence is TGTGCCAGCAGCCGGAGGTGGGGTGGGTTGAACACTGAAGCTTTCTTT.

The J gene is TRBJ2-7, the V gene TRBV19, with 10 bases matching TRBD1. V was clipped by 10 bases and J by 3 bases; unmatched bases: 6. Germline CDR1 and CDR2: LNHDA and SQIVND (reference sequence). CDR3 length equals 13 residues. The CDR3 is CATGQGKVYEQYF. In DNA, the CDR3 is TGTGCCACGGGACAGGGGAAGGTCTACGAGCAGTACTTC.

This rearrangement joins TRBV11-1 to TRBJ2-3; unclear D gene. Trimming stripped 3 bases from V and 2 bases from J, with 3 bases between. The CDR3 is made up of 12 amino acids. Germline loops: CDR1 SGHAT, CDR2 FQDESV (reference sequence). DNA for the CDR3: TGTGCCAGCAGCTTCTCCACAGATACGCAGTATTTT. Translation: CASSFSTDTQYF. The full variable domain, with the rest looked up from reference TRBV11-1 and TRBJ2-3, is EAEVAQSPRYKITEKSQAVAFWCDPISGHATLYWYRQILGQGPELLVQFQDESVVDDSQLPKDRFSAERLKGVDSTLKIQPAELGDSAMYLCASSFSTDTQYFGPGTRLTVL.

This clone was detected only once. The chain recombines TRBV18 with TRBJ1-1, with TRBD1 identical over 7 bases. Germline CDR1 and CDR2: KGHSH and LQKENI. CDR3 length equals 16 residues. Trimming took 2 bases from V and 1 from J; bases not matched to a gene: 7. CDR3 region: CASSPVEGASNTEAFF. The CDR3 DNA reads as TGTGCCAGCTCACCAGTGGAGGGGGCTTCGAACACTGAAGCTTTCTTT.

V gene TRBV6-5 combines with J gene TRBJ2-7, with TRBD1 matching 11 bases. The CDR3 totals 14 residues. In germline, CDR1 is MNHEY, CDR2 SVGAGI. The ends lost 5 bases at V and 6 bases at J; junction bases unmatched: 6. CDR3 coding DNA: TGTGCCAGCAGTCGCGACGGGACAGGGGGCGAGCAGTACTTC. Its protein product is CASSRDGTGGEQYF.

This chain joins TRBV6-5 and TRBJ2-3; TRBD2 matches at 15 bases. With V trimmed by 7 bases and J by 4 bases, 3 bases remained unmatched. The germline V gene encodes CDR1 MNHEY and CDR2 SVGAGI. CDR3 length: 15 residues. CDR3 sequence: CASTGLAGGSDTQYF. The CDR3, as DNA: TGTGCCAGCACGGGACTAGCGGGGGGATCAGATACGCAGTATTTT.

The chain joins TRBV7-8 to TRBJ1-2; D is uncertain. The CDR3 has 16 amino acids. The V end was cut by 5 bases, the J end by 2 bases, with 18 bases between. Germline-derived CDR1 and CDR2 are SGHVS and FQNEAQ. This CDR3 is CASSRRVQSPNYGYTF. DNA for the CDR3: TGTGCCAGCAGCCGCCGCGTCCAATCCCCCAACTATGGCTACACCTTC. Complete variable domain (other parts from reference TRBV7-8 and TRBJ1-2): GAGVSQSPRYKVAKRGQDVALRCDPISGHVSLFWYQQALGQGPEFLTYFQNEAQLDKSGLPSDRFFAERPEGSVSTLKIQRTQQEDSAVYLCASSRRVQSPNYGYTFGSGTRLTVV.

The V gene is TRBV10-1, the J gene TRBJ2-5; 9 bases align to TRBD1. CDR3 length equals 15 residues. Germline-derived CDR1 and CDR2 are WNHNN and SYGVQD (reference sequence). With V trimmed by 6 bases and J by 5 bases, 10 bases remained unmatched. The DNA of the CDR3 is TGCGCCAGCAGCGGACCGGGACAGGGCGGTGAGACCCAGTACTTC. This codes for CASSGPGQGGETQYF.